The 10 T cell receptor beta chains given below trace back to one sample, sequenced in a study of CD8+ T cells in alopecia areata. This sample's treatment: oral pan-JAK inhibitor, 5-10 mg twice daily. RNA was isolated and reverse transcribed to cDNA, the sequencing template. TCRdb keeps only in-frame clones here, not all; method: immunoSEQ multiplex PCR. The sample includes about 190,000 clones, approximately 57% of them seen just once. Sequenced material: CD4+ T cells sorted from blood, taken at week 24, from a patient treated with tofacitinib. Receptors were obtained from a human donor with alopecia areata.

The V gene is TRBV6-6, the J gene TRBJ1-4; a weak D match, TRBD1 (6 bases). The CDR3 length is 15 residues. Per germline, CDR1 MNHNY and CDR2 SVGAGI (reference sequence). V was pared by 6 bases and J by 4 bases, with 15 bases between. CDR3 in amino acids: CASRPTGQINEKLFF. The CDR3 bases are TGTGCCAGCAGGCCAACTGGACAGATTAATGAAAAACTGTTTTTT.

The gene calls are TRBV4-2 and TRBJ1-2; weak D call: TRBD1 (5 bases). V lost 5 bases to trimming and J lost 0 bases, with 13 bases between them. This CDR3 spans 15 amino acids. Germline CDR1 reads LGHNA; CDR2 reads YNFKEQ. CDR3: CASSEAGPANYGYTF. The CDR3 region has the DNA TGTGCCAGCAGCGAAGCGGGGCCAGCTAACTATGGCTACACCTTC.

The CDR3 spells CASSLRTERTEAFF. CDR3 coding DNA: TGTGCCAGCAGCTTAAGGACAGAGCGCACTGAAGCTTTCTTT. The chain is built from TRBV7-2 and TRBJ1-1; weak D call: TRBD1 (6 bases). V gave up 2 bases and J gave up 4 bases, with 11 bases separating them. The CDR3 is 14 residues long. Germline V gene sequence: CDR1 SGHTA, CDR2 FQGNSA.

The CDR3 is CASTSLDQPQHF. CDR3 in DNA: TGTGCCAGCACCAGCTTGGATCAGCCCCAGCATTTT. The chain has TRBV2 and TRBJ1-5; D unclear. V was shortened by 7 bases and J by 5 bases, with 9 bases between the two germline ends. This CDR3 comprises 12 residues. Germline V gives CDR1 SNHLY, CDR2 FYNNEI.

This chain connects TRBV2 to TRBJ2-3; 12 bases align to TRBD2. Germline V gene sequence: CDR1 SNHLY, CDR2 FYNNEI. The CDR3 is made up of 15 amino acids. V shed 6 bases and J 3 bases; nucleotides not matched to a gene: 4. DNA for the CDR3: TGTGCCAGCAGCGTTGGACTAGCGGGGACAGATACGCAGTATTTT. This gives the protein CASSVGLAGTDTQYF.

The chain joins TRBV27 to TRBJ1-2, with no clear D. CDR3 length: 17 residues. Trimming took 4 bases from V and 4 from J, leaving 22 bases between them. Germline loops: CDR1 MNHEY, CDR2 SMNVEV (reference sequence). The CDR3 here is CASSWTQLADRSYGYTF. The CDR3 DNA sequence: TGTGCCAGCAGTTGGACCCAACTGGCAGATCGTTCCTATGGCTACACCTTC.

As to this clone: Because it lacks the conserved phenylalanine or tryptophan at the end, this CDR3 is likely a read error. The limits of the CDR3 on the DNA are not certain, so only TCRdb's listed CDR3 is given. The genes are TRBV4-3 and TRBJ1-2. CDR1 and CDR2 (germline): LGHNA, YSLEER. The CDR3 spans 10 residues, counting both ends. The CDR3 spells CASSQDPARI.

V usage is TRBV7-2 and J usage is TRBJ2-3; weak D call: TRBD1 (6 bases). The CDR3 loop spans 14 amino acids. Germline CDR1 SGHTA, CDR2 FQGNSA. Trimming cost V 6 bases and J 3 bases, with 13 bases left between them. In DNA form, the CDR3 reads TGTGCCAGCAGTTTTACCAGGGGTACAGATACGCAGTATTTT. Its protein product is CASSFTRGTDTQYF.

The CDR3: CAISEGINYGYTF. CDR3 sequence (DNA): TGTGCCATCAGTGAGGGGATTAACTATGGCTACACCTTC. The chain employs TRBV10-3 and TRBJ1-2, with D uncertain. The CDR3 totals 13 residues. Germline values: CDR1 ENHRY, CDR2 SYGVKD. V dropped 2 bases and J dropped 1 base, with 5 bases sitting between them.

This chain links TRBV29-1 with TRBJ1-2, with 7 nucleotides matching TRBD1. The CDR3 runs to 13 residues. The germline V gene has CDR1 SQVTM and CDR2 ANQGSEA. Trimming took 3 bases from V and 6 from J; bases not matched to a gene: 7. The DNA for the CDR3 is TGCAGCGTTGAGGGGCAGGGGGTAGATGGCTACACCTTC. Residues: CSVEGQGVDGYTF.